This passage covers 15 T cell receptor beta chains from one sample sequenced in a study of cytomegalovirus exposure and HLA in healthy donors. The study ran its PCR with 60 Vbeta and 13 Jbeta primers. The method was immunoSEQ multiplex PCR; TCRdb's version includes in-frame clones alone and lacks a portion of them. The sample records some 98,000 clones, about 81% being singletons. Source material: PBMCs. All receptors come from a man in his forties in good health and CMV-seronegative.

CDR3 amino acids: CASSHLDRQDETQYF. CDR3 DNA: TGCGCCAGCAGCCATTTGGACAGGCAGGATGAGACCCAGTACTTC. This sequence joins TRBV4-1 and TRBJ2-5, with 7 positions matching TRBD1. The germline V gene encodes CDR1 MGHRA and CDR2 YSYEKL. CDR3 length: 15 residues. The V segment lost 3 bases and the J segment 5 bases; nucleotides outside the gene matches: 9.

This clone was picked up a small number of times. The rearrangement links TRBV30 to TRBJ2-5, with 8 bases matching TRBD1. V was clipped by 1 base and J by 6 bases; unmatched bases: 1. The CDR3 is 12 amino acids. Per germline, CDR1 GTSNPN and CDR2 SVGIG (reference sequence). CDR3 residues: CAWSAGGKTQYF. CDR3 coding DNA: TGTGCCTGGAGTGCAGGGGGCAAGACCCAGTACTTC.

V is TRBV5-1 and J is TRBJ1-1; D unclear. Germline V gene data show CDR1 as SGHRS and CDR2 as YFSETQ. The CDR3 spans 14 residues. Trimming took off 0 bases at V and 1 base at J, with 7 bases between the two ends. CDR3 loop: CASSLGSGNTEAFF. The CDR3 DNA follows: TGCGCCAGCAGCTTGGGATCAGGGAACACTGAAGCTTTCTTT.

The rearrangement uses TRBV5-4 and TRBJ1-1; D ambiguous. The CDR3 is 15 residues long. V lost 2 bases and J lost 0, with 11 bases in between. Germline V gene lookup returns CDR1 SGHNT and CDR2 YYREEE (reference sequence). CDR3 sequence (DNA): TGTGCCAGCAGCTTTTCTCCGGGTTTGAACACTGAAGCTTTCTTT. This gives the protein CASSFSPGLNTEAFF.

V is TRBV5-6 and J is TRBJ2-5; 9 positions agree with TRBD2. The CDR3 contains 17 residues. Germline V gene data show CDR1 as SGHDT and CDR2 as YYEEEE. J gave up 5 bases and V 2 bases, and 13 bases lay outside the gene matches. The CDR3 sequence is CASSFPGGSGGGETQYF. The CDR3 bases are TGTGCCAGCAGCTTCCCCGGTGGTAGCGGGGGCGGGGAGACCCAGTACTTC.

This clone has just a few counts. V and J are TRBV5-4 and TRBJ1-1; D perhaps matches TRBD1 (6 bases). V lost 1 base, J lost 4 bases, and 14 bases lay in between. The CDR3 runs 15 residues. Germline assignment: CDR1 SGHNT and CDR2 YYREEE (reference sequence). Here the CDR3 reads CASSLPPTGPTEAFF. The CDR3 DNA sequence: TGTGCCAGCAGCTTGCCCCCAACAGGGCCCACTGAAGCTTTCTTT.

This sequence joins TRBV27 and TRBJ1-2; D may be TRBD1 (6 bases). Germline-derived CDR1 and CDR2 are MNHEY and SMNVEV (reference sequence). This CDR3 has 16 residues. Trimming left V 5 bases short and J 6 bases short, with 22 bases between. CDR3 DNA sequence: TGTGCCAGCAGTCAATACGGACAGAAGGGCAACCATGGCTACACCTTC. Protein sequence: CASSQYGQKGNHGYTF.

V and J are TRBV7-9 and TRBJ1-6; tentative D call: TRBD1 (5 bases). With 1 base removed from V and 7 bases from J, the gap between germline ends came to 17 bases. Germline values: CDR1 SEHNR, CDR2 FQNEAQ (reference sequence). This CDR3 has 17 residues. The chain's CDR3 is CASSLDFSAGMNSPLHF. CDR3 sequence (DNA): TGTGCCAGCAGCTTAGACTTTTCGGCAGGGATGAATTCACCCCTCCACTTT.

The V and J genes are TRBV5-6 and TRBJ2-5, with D maybe TRBD1 (5 bases). Trimming took off 4 bases at V and 3 bases at J, with 10 bases between the two ends. Looked up from germline, CDR1 is SGHDT and CDR2 is YYEEEE. The CDR3 spans 13 residues. CDR3: CASSVNRKETQYF. The CDR3 region has the DNA TGTGCCAGCAGCGTAAACAGGAAAGAGACCCAGTACTTC.

This clone has only a few counts. V usage is TRBV11-2 and J usage is TRBJ1-5; D uncertain. Trimming shortened V by 5 bases and J by 6 bases, and 14 bases separated the two germline ends. Germline CDR1 reads SGHAT; CDR2 reads FQNNGV. The CDR3 has 14 residues. CDR3 loop: CASSPDSYRQPQHF. CDR3 bases: TGTGCCAGCAGCCCCGACTCGTATCGTCAGCCCCAGCATTTT. Together with reference TRBV11-2 and TRBJ1-5, the CDR3 gives the full variable domain: EAGVAQSPRYKIIEKRQSVAFWCNPISGHATLYWYQQILGQGPKLLIQFQNNGVVDDSQLPKDRFSAERLKGVDSTLKIQPAKLEDSAVYLCASSPDSYRQPQHFGDGTRLSIL.

The chain employs TRBV9 and TRBJ2-7; TRBD1 matches at 7 bases. The CDR3 extends over 15 amino acids. J was trimmed by 0 bases and V by 5 bases; bases with no gene match: 8. Germline assignment: CDR1 SGDLS and CDR2 YYNGEE. CDR3 in amino acids: CASSAGTASSYEQYF. In DNA, the CDR3 is TGTGCCAGCAGTGCCGGGACAGCCAGCTCCTACGAGCAGTACTTC.

The sample holds one count of this clone. The chain links TRBV18 to TRBJ2-7, with 10 bases matching TRBD1. The V gene end was trimmed by 3 bases and the J gene end by 7 bases; junction bases not matched to a gene: 6. The CDR3 is 14 residues long. Germline V gives CDR1 KGHSH, CDR2 LQKENI. The CDR3 sequence is CASSPGQGVREQYF. The CDR3 region has the DNA TGTGCCAGCTCACCCGGACAGGGGGTACGAGAGCAGTACTTC. The full variable domain, completed using reference TRBV18 and TRBJ2-7, is NAGVMQNPRHLVRRRGQEARLRCSPMKGHSHVYWYRQLPEEGLKFMVYLQKENIIDESGMPKERFSAEFPKEGPSILRIQQVVRGDSAAYFCASSPGQGVREQYFGPGTRLTVT.

In its sample, this clone is medium-sized. The J gene is TRBJ2-3, the V gene TRBV21-1; TRBD2 reflects the table's D call only, with no check against the DNA. TRBV21-1 is marked as a pseudogene. This CDR3 is built from 16 residues. The CDR3 loop reads CASSNLPAGGWDTQYF. DNA for the CDR3: TGTGCCAGCAGCAATTTGCCAGCGGGGGGTTGGGATACGCAGTATTTT.

CDR3 amino acids: CASSLQGTTPEAFF. The DNA for the CDR3 is TGCGCCAGCAGCTTGCAGGGGACTACCCCTGAAGCTTTCTTT. The V and J genes are TRBV5-1 and TRBJ1-1; D may be TRBD1 (6 bases). CDR1 and CDR2 from the germline V gene are SGHRS and YFSETQ. CDR3 length: 14 residues. V was cut by 1 base and J by 6 bases, with 13 bases left in between.

V gene TRBV14 combines with J gene TRBJ1-4; a possible D gene is TRBD1 (6 bases). V lost 5 bases and J lost 7, with 14 bases in between. The germline gives CDR1 SGHDN, CDR2 FVKESK. The CDR3 sequence is 14 residues long. CDR3 nucleotide sequence: TGTGCCAGCAGCTCGCGGGGGGCGGGTGAAAAACTGTTTTTT. This translates into CASSSRGAGEKLFF. Combining the CDR3 with reference TRBV14 and TRBJ1-4 gives the whole variable domain EAGVTQFPSHSVIEKGQTVTLRCDPISGHDNLYWYRRVMGKEIKFLLHFVKESKQDESGMPNNRFLAERTGGTYSTLKVQPAELEDSGVYFCASSSRGAGEKLFFGSGTQLSVL.